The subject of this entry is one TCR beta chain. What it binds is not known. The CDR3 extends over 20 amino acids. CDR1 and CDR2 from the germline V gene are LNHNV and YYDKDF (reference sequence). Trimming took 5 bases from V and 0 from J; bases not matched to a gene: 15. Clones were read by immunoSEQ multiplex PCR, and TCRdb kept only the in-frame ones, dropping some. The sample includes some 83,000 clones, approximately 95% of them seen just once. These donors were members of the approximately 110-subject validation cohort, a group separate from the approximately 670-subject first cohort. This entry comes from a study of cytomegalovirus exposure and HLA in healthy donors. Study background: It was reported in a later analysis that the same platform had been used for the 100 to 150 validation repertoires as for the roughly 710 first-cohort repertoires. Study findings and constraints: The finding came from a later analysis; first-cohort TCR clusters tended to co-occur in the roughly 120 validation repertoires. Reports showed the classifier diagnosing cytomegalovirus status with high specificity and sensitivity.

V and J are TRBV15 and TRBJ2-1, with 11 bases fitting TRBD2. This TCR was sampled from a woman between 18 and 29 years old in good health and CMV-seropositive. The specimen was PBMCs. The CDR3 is CATSGPGRTSGPSSYNEQFF. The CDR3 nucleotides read TGTGCCACCAGCGGGCCGGGGAGGACTAGCGGGCCGTCCTCCTACAATGAGCAGTTCTTC.